This T cell receptor beta chain appears in the sequencing data of a study of spatial heterogeneity in lung cancer. For the study at large: Alpha-chain detections were consistently fewer than beta-chain detections among the sequences. In raw reads, more than nine appearances on average were recorded for each unique TCR and UMI combination.

The sample holds many counts of this clonotype. The CDR3 has 15 residues. Germline values: CDR1 SGDLS, CDR2 YYNGEE. V lost 0 bases and J lost 0; bases outside the gene matches: 0. Time point meaning: sample taken at primary tumor resection. Unsorted tumor, nontumor lung tissue or cryopreserved PBMC supplied the whole RNA. Patients with untreated early-stage non-small cell lung cancer, numbering more than 55, were the donors. TCRdb recomputed calls from the 5' RACE reads with MiXCR, one row per CDR3 protein. This table holds 8,500 to 14,000 distinct CDR3 sequences, 3% to 5% found once. The origin of this receptor is a male donor with early-stage non-small cell lung cancer. The material sequenced was normal lung tissue next to the tumor, taken at surgery. The rearrangement joins TRBV9 to TRBJ2-3; TRBD2 aligns across 8 bases. CDR3 protein: CASSVVAGSTDTQYF. In DNA, the CDR3 is TGTGCCAGCAGCGTAGTAGCGGGGAGCACAGATACGCAGTATTTT.